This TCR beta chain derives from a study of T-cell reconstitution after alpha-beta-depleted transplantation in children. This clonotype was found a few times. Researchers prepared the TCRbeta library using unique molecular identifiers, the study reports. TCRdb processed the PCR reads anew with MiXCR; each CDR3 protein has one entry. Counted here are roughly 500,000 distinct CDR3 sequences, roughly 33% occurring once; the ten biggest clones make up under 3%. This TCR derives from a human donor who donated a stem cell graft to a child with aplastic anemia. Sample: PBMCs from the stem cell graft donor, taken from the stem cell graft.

This chain's CDR3 is CRVGRAGNEQFF. The CDR3 DNA sequence: TGCAGGGTCGGGAGGGCCGGGAATGAGCAGTTCTTC. The chain recombines TRBV20-1 with TRBJ2-1, with TRBD2 identical over 8 bases. The CDR3 has 12 residues. The V gene's germline CDR1 is DFQATT and CDR2 SNEGSKA (reference sequence).